This T cell receptor (beta chain) appears in the sequencing data of a study of T cells in Graves' hyperthyroidism and ophthalmopathy. Looking at the study overall: Any treatment followed the collection of peripheral blood at initial diagnosis.

Worth noting for this clonotype: The antigen is unknown.

Template material for amplifying TCR beta CDR3 regions consisted of RNA transcripts. Initially, a first-round RT-PCR of the TCR CDR3 employed the HTBI primer set. From the multiplex PCR reads, TCRdb called clonotypes with MiXCR, one entry per CDR3 protein. The table includes more than 95,000 distinct CDR3 sequences, over 45% detected once. The study, taken as a whole, reports: The model anticipated ophthalmopathy a median 6.5 months pre-onset.

V lost 5 bases, J lost 5 bases, and 12 bases lay in between. Germline assignment: CDR1 SEHNR and CDR2 FQNEAQ (reference sequence). This CDR3 region has 13 residues. The V and J genes are TRBV7-9 and TRBJ2-5, with D perhaps matching TRBD2 (5 bases). This sequence was found in a man aged 35-49 years with Graves' hyperthyroidism. Sequencing was done on a sample of blood. The CDR3 here is CASSPHGEETQYF. The CDR3 DNA reads TGTGCCAGCAGCCCCCACGGGGAGGAGACCCAGTACTTC.